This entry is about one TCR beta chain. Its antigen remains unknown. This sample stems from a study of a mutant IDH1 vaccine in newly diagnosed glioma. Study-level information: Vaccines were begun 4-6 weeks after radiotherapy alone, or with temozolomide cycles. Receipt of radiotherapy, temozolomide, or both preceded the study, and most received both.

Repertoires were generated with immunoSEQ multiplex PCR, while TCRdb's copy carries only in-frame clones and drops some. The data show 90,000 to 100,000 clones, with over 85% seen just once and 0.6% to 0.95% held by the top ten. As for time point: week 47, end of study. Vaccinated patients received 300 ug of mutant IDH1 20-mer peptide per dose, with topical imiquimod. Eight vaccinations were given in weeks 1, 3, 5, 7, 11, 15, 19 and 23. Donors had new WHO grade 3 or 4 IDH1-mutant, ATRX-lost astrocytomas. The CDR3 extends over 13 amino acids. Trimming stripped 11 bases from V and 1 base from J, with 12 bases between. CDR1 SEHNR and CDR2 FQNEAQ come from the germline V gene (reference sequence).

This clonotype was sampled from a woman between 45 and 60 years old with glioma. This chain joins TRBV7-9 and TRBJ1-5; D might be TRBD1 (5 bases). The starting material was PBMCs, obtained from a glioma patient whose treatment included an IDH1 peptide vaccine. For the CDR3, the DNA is TGTGCCGGGGCCAAGGGGAGCAATCAGCCCCAGCATTTT. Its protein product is CAGAKGSNQPQHF.